The entry below describes one T cell receptor (beta chain). Its specificity is unknown. The CDR3 has 13 amino acids. V was trimmed by 6 bases and J by 7 bases, leaving 18 bases between them. CDR1 SQVTM and CDR2 ANQGSEA come from the germline V gene. The protocol was immunoSEQ multiplex PCR, while the TCRdb copy is restricted to in-frame clones and leaves out a portion. The sample has approximately 99,000 clones; about 86% are singletons. This specimen belongs to a study of T cell responses to AZD1222 COVID-19 vaccine. General observations from the study: Targeting of unmutated variant regions was reportedly seen in nearly half of spike-specific TCRs. Donors skewed white British and female; clonal diversity was possibly underestimated. Regions 160-218 and 743-854 dominated among vaccine-associated CD4 TCRs spanning spike. Spike-specific TCRs gained breadth and depth after people received two AZD1222 doses.

This rearrangement joins TRBV29-1 to TRBJ1-1; tentatively, D is TRBD1 (6 bases). This material consisted of peripheral blood, taken on day 0 of AZD1222 vaccination. The TCR comes from an adult in good health. CDR3 coding DNA: TGCAGCGTCTCCGGGGGGCGAAGTGGTGAAGCTTTCTTT. This translates into CSVSGGRSGEAFF.